These T cell receptor beta chains were read from a single sample in a study of Ad26.COV2.S vaccination and SARS-CoV-2 variants. Profiled with immunoSEQ multiplex PCR; TCRdb holds only in-frame clones, not every one. The sample carries about 480,000 clones, approximately 88% recorded once. Material: peripheral blood, obtained in a trial of Ad26.COV2.S vaccine versus placebo. The receptor set was obtained from a person aged 18-60 years who received the Ad26.COV2.S COVID-19 vaccine or a placebo. Both conserved end residues are part of each CDR3. Each record gives: V gene, J gene, D gene, CDR3 protein. The D gene is left open where the match is weak.

>TRBV6-5|TRBJ2-5|TRBD2
CASSYLVAGSQETQYF
>TRBV4-3|TRBJ2-2|TRBD2
CASSQVGLAGGLGTGELFF
>TRBV5-1|TRBJ1-6|.
CASRRVGGNNSPLHF
>TRBV5-4|TRBJ2-3|TRBD2
CASSLRLREDTDTQYF
>TRBV14|TRBJ2-5|.
CASSYWGQQETQYF
>TRBV7-3|TRBJ2-5|.
CASSLGPLGEQETQYF
>TRBV28|TRBJ1-1|.
CASSFQGMGTEAFF
>TRBV5-1|TRBJ2-2|TRBD1
CASSSQTGAAGELFF
>TRBV29-1|TRBJ1-5|.
CSVGQSSNQPQHF
>TRBV30|TRBJ2-7|TRBD1
CAWSPVGQGAHEQYF
>TRBV6-5|TRBJ2-2|.
CASSYSLSAGELFF
>TRBV4-3|TRBJ1-6|TRBD1
CASSQTGMRNSPLHF
>TRBV6-5|TRBJ2-7|TRBD1
CASRQPQGIEQYF
>TRBV4-2|TRBJ2-2|TRBD2
CASSQELAGGPTGELFF
>TRBV5-6|TRBJ1-1|.
CASSLRTPNTEAFF
>TRBV6-5|TRBJ2-7|.
CASIDLAGHLGWF
>TRBV10-1|TRBJ2-3|.
CASSDLLDTQYF
>TRBV5-6|TRBJ1-2|.
CASSSLGAHLDGYTF
>TRBV6-5|TRBJ1-1|.
CASSYSSGQTEAFF
>TRBV6-2/TRBV6-3|TRBJ2-7|.
CASSDRFAYEQYF
>TRBV11-2|TRBJ2-7|.
CASSLERYNLAEQYF
>TRBV9|TRBJ2-3|TRBD2
CASSPRERGSTDTQYF
>TRBV7-9|TRBJ2-7|TRBD1
CASSPHGTASYEQYF
>TRBV19|TRBJ1-1|.
CASSPINALTEAFF
>TRBV14|TRBJ1-3|.
CASSRDGNTIYF
>TRBV6-5|TRBJ2-2|.
CASRAVEANTGELFF
>TRBV28|TRBJ1-2|.
CASTDSLNYGYTF
>TRBV9|TRBJ2-7|TRBD2
CASSVTVTSGTGEQYF
>TRBV19|TRBJ2-7|.
CASRPSLYSYEQYF
>TRBV19|TRBJ1-2|.
CASSVPPGRYTF
>TRBV2|TRBJ2-3|.
CATLGDTQYF
>TRBV7-8|TRBJ2-5|TRBD1
CASSNGQGQETQYF
>TRBV18|TRBJ2-2|TRBD1
CASSPLRTGGTGELFF
>TRBV30|TRBJ1-2|.
CAWSGDRSYGYTF
>TRBV6-6|TRBJ2-5|.
CAGGGPQETQYF
>TRBV5-6|TRBJ2-4|.
CASSGPTTKNIQYF
>TRBV5-1|TRBJ2-7|TRBD1
CASSPRTGFYEQYF
>TRBV7-2|TRBJ1-1|.
CASSLGPASTEAFF
>TRBV6-5|TRBJ2-7|.
CASSPPRQSSYEQYF
>TRBV6-2/TRBV6-3|TRBJ2-7|.
CASSYSGRASALYEQYF
>TRBV6-6|TRBJ2-2|.
CASSKAGTPNTGELFF
>TRBV5-6|TRBJ2-7|.
CASSTGDRYEQYF
>TRBV19|TRBJ2-3|TRBD2
CATRGISGFTDTQYF
>TRBV18|TRBJ1-2|.
CASSAGGGTNYGYTF
>TRBV19|TRBJ1-1|TRBD1
CASIRGPGGTEAFF
>TRBV11-2|TRBJ2-7|.
CASSLGGREQYF